This paragraph reports one T cell receptor (beta chain). Sequencing used immunoSEQ multiplex PCR; TCRdb keeps in-frame clones, though not all of them. This table holds about 210,000 clones, more than 70% found once. Germline lookup yields CDR1 LGHDT and CDR2 YNNKEL (reference sequence). The trim removed 5 bases at V and 7 bases at J, leaving 4 bases unmatched. CDR3 length: 12 residues. This entry belongs to a study of blood T cell repertoires in COVID-19. Whole-study context: Specimens from acute and convalescent COVID-19 originated in the United States, Italy and Spain. PBMCs, B-cell-depleted T cells, or T cells provided the cDNA or gDNA that made up the material.

The chain is built from TRBV3-1 (or the pseudogene TRBV3-2) and TRBJ2-7; TRBD2 matches at 8 bases. The clonotype originates from a woman in her forties or fifties with acute or convalescent COVID-19. Sequenced: peripheral blood. The CDR3 bases are TGTGCCAGCAGCACTAAGCGGGGGGAGCAGTACTTC. It codes for CASSTKRGEQYF.